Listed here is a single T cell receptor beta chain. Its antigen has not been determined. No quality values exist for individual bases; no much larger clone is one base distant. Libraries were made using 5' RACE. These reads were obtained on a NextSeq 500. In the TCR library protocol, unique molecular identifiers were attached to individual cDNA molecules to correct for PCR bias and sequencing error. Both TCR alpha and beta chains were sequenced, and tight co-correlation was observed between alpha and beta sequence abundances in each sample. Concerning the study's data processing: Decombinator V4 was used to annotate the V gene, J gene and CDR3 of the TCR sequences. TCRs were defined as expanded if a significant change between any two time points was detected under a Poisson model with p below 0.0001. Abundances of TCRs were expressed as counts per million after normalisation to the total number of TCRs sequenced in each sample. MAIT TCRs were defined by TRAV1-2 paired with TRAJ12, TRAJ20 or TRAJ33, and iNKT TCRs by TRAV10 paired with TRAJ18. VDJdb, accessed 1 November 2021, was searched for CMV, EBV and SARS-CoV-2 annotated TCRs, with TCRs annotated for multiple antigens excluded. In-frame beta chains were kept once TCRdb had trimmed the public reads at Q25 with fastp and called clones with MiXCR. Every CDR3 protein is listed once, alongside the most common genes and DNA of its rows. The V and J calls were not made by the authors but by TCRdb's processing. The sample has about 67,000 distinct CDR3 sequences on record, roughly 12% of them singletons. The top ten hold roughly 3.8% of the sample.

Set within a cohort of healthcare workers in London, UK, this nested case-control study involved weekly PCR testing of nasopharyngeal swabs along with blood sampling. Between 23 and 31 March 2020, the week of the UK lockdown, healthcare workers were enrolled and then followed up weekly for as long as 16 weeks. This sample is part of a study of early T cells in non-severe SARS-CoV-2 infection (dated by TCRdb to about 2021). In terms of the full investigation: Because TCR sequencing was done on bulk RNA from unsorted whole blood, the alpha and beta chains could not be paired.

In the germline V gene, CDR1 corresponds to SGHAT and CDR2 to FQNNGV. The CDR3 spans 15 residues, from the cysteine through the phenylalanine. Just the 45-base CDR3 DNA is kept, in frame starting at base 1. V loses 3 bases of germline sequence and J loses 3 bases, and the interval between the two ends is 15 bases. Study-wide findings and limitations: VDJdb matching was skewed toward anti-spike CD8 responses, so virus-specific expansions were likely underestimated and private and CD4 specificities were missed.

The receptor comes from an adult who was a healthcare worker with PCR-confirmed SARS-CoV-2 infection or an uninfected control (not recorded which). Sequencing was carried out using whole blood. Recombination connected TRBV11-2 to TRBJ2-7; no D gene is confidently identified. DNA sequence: TGTGCCAGCAGCTTTGAAGCTTGGAACTTCTACGAGCAGTACTTC. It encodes CASSFEAWNFYEQYF.